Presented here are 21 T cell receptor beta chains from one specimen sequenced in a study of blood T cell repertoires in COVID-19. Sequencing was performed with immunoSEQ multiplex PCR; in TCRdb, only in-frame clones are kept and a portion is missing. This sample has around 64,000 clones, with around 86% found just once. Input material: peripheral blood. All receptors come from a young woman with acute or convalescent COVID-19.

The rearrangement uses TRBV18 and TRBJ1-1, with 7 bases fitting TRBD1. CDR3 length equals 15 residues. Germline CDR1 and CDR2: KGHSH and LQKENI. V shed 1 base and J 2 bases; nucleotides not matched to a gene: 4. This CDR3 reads CASSPQGAFNTEAFF. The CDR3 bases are TGTGCCAGCTCACCACAGGGGGCTTTTAACACTGAAGCTTTCTTT.

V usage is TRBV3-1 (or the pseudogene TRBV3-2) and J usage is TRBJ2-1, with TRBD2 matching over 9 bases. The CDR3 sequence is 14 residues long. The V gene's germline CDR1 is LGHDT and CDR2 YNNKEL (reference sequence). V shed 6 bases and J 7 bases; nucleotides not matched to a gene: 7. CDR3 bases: TGTGCCAGCAGTACGGGACTAGCAAGTAATGAGCAGTTCTTC. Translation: CASSTGLASNEQFF.

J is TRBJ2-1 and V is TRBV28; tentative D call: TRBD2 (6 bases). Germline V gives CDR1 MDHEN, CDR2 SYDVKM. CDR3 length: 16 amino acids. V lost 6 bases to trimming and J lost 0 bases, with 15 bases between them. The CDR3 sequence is CASRGDSGTSYNEQFF. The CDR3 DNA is TGTGCCAGCAGGGGGGATAGCGGAACCTCCTACAATGAGCAGTTCTTC.

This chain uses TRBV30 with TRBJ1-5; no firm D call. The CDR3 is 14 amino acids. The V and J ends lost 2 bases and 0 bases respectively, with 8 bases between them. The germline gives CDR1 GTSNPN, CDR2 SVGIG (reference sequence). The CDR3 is CAWSRGSSNQPQHF. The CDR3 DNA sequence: TGTGCCTGGAGTCGAGGGAGTAGCAATCAGCCCCAGCATTTT.

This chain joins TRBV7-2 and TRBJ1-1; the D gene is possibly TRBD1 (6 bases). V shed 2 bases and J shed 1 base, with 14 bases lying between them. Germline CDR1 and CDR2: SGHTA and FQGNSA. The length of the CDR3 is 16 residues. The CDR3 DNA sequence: TGTGCCAGCAGCTTAAGGCAGGGGTCATCGAACACTGAAGCTTTCTTT. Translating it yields CASSLRQGSSNTEAFF. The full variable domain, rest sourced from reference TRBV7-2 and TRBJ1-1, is GAGVSQSPSNKVTEKGKDVELRCDPISGHTALYWYRQSLGQGLEFLIYFQGNSAPDKSGLPSDRFSAERTGGSVSTLTIQRTQQEDSAVYLCASSLRQGSSNTEAFFGQGTRLTVV.

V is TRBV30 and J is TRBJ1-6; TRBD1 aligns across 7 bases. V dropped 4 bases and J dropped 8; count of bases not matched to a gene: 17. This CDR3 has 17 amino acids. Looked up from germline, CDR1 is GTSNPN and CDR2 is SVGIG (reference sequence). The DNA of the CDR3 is TGTGCCTGGAATTCCGGGACAGCCCCTTCCCGGTATTCACCCCTCCACTTT. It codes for CAWNSGTAPSRYSPLHF.

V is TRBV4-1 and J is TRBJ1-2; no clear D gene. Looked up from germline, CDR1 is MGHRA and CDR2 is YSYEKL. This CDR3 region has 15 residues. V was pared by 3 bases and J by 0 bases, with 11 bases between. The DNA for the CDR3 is TGCGCCAGCAGCCATTCACGAAGCACTAACTATGGCTACACCTTC. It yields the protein CASSHSRSTNYGYTF.

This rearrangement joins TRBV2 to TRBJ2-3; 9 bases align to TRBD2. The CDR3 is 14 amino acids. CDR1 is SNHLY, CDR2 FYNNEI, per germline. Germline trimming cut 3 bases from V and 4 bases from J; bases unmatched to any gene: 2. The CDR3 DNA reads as TGTGCCAGCAGTGAGCGGGGGGGTGCAGATACGCAGTATTTT. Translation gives CASSERGGADTQYF.

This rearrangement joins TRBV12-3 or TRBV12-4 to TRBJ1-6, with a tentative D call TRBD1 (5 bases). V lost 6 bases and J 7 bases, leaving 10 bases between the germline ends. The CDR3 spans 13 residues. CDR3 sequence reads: CASRKQDNSPLHF. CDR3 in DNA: TGTGCCAGCAGAAAACAGGACAATTCACCCCTCCACTTT.

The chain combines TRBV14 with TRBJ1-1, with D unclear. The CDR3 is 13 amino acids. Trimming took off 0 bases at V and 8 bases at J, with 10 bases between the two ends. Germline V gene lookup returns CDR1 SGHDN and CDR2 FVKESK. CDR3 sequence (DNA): TGTGCCAGCAGCCAAGATTGGGGAGGGGAAGCTTTCTTT. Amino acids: CASSQDWGGEAFF.

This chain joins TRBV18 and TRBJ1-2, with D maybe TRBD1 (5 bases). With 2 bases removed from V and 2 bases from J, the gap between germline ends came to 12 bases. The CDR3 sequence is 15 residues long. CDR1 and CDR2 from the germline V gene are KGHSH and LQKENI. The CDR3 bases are TGTGCCAGCTCACCAACGGGACTCCAGAACTATGGCTACACCTTC. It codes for CASSPTGLQNYGYTF.

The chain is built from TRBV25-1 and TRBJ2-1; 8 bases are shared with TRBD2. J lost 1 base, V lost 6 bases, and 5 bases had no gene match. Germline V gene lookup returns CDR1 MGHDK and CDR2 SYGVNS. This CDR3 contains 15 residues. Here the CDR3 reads CASRGSGGSYNEQFF. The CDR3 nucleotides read TGTGCCAGCAGAGGGTCGGGAGGGTCCTACAATGAGCAGTTCTTC.

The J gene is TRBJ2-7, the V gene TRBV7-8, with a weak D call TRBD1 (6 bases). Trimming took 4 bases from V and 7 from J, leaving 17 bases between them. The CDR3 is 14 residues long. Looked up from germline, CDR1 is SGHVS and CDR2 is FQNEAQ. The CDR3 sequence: CASSSLGQGWEQYF. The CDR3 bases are TGTGCCAGCAGCTCCTTGGGGCAGGGGTGGGAGCAGTACTTC.

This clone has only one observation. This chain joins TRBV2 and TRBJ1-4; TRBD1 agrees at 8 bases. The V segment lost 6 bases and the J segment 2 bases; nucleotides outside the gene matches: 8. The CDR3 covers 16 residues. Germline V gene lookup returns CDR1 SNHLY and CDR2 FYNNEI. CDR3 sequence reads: CASSPQGAATNEKLFF. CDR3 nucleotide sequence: TGTGCCAGCAGCCCCCAGGGGGCAGCGACTAATGAAAAACTGTTTTTT. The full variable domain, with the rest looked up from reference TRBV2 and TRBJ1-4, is EPEVTQTPSHQVTQMGQEVILRCVPISNHLYFYWYRQILGQKVEFLVSFYNNEISEKSEIFDDQFSVERPDGSNFTLKIRSTKLEDSAMYFCASSPQGAATNEKLFFGSGTQLSVL.

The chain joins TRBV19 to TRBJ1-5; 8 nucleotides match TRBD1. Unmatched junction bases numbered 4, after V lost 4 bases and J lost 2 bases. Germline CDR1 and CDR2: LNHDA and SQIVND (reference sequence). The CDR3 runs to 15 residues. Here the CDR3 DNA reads TGTGCCAGTAGTACAGAGGACAGGGGCAATCAGCCCCAGCATTTT. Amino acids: CASSTEDRGNQPQHF.

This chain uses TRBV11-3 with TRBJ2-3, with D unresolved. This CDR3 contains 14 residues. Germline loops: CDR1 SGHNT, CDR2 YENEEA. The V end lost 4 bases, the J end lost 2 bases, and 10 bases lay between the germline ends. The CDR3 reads CASSSGRNTDTQYF. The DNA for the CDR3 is TGTGCCAGCAGCTCAGGCAGGAACACAGATACGCAGTATTTT. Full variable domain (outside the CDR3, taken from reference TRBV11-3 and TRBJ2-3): EAGVVQSPRYKIIEKKQPVAFWCNPISGHNTLYWYLQNLGQGPELLIRYENEEAVDDSQLPKDRFSAERLKGVDSTLKIQPAELGDSAVYLCASSSGRNTDTQYFGPGTRLTVL.

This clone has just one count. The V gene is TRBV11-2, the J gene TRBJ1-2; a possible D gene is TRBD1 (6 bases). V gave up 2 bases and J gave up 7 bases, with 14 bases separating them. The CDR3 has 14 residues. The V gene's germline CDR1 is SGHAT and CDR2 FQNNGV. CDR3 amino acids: CASSLNREGGGYTF. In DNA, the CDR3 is TGTGCCAGCAGCTTAAACAGGGAGGGAGGTGGCTACACCTTC. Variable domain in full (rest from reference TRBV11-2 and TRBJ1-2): EAGVAQSPRYKIIEKRQSVAFWCNPISGHATLYWYQQILGQGPKLLIQFQNNGVVDDSQLPKDRFSAERLKGVDSTLKIQPAKLEDSAVYLCASSLNREGGGYTFGSGTRLTVV.

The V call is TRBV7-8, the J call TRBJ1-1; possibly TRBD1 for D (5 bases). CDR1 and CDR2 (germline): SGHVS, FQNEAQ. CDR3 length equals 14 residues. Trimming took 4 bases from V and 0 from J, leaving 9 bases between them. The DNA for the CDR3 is TGTGCCAGCAGCTCCACAGGTCTGAACACTGAAGCTTTCTTT. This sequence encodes CASSSTGLNTEAFF.

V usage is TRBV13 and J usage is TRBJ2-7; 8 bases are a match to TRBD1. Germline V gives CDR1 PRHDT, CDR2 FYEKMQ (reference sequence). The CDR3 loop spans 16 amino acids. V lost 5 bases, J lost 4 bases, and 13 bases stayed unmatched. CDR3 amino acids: CASSSRSAGQGYEQYF. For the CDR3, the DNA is TGTGCCAGCAGCAGTAGATCGGCCGGACAGGGATACGAGCAGTACTTC.

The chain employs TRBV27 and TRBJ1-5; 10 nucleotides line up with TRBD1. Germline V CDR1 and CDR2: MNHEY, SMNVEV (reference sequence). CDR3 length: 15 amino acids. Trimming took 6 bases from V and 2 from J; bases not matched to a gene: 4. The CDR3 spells CASSSGTGGNQPQHF. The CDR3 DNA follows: TGTGCCAGCAGCTCCGGGACAGGGGGCAATCAGCCCCAGCATTTT.

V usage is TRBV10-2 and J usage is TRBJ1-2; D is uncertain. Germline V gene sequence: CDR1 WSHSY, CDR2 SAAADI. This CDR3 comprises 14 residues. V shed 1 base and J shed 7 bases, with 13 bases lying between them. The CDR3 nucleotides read TGCGCCAGCAGTGAGTACTACAGTACTAGTGGCTACACCTTC. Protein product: CASSEYYSTSGYTF.